The rows below give T cell receptor beta chains drawn from one sample of a study of neurological immune-mediated disorders. TCRdb reprocessed the 5' RACE reads via MiXCR and lists one record per CDR3 protein. Found here are 40,000 or so distinct CDR3 sequences, 2.5% of them singletons; the top ten hold 2% to 2.5%. The sample consisted of PBMCs. All receptors come from a man aged 50-59 years with multiple sclerosis. Both conserved end residues are trimmed from each CDR3. D genes are given only for firm matches. Clone size, where shown, is once, few, many, or a class for clones that have expanded.

TRBJ2-7	many	-	TRBV6-9	ASSGQSYEQY
TRBJ2-1	many	-	TRBV4-2	ASSQEGAGEDEQF
TRBJ2-1	many	TRBD1	TRBV7-2	ASSSQGQNYNEQF
TRBJ1-5	many	TRBD1	TRBV6-2/TRBV6-3	ASRPSGTGANQPQH
TRBJ1-1	many	-	TRBV4-1	ASSQEQGPGTEAF
TRBJ2-1	many	-	TRBV20-1	SGTAVASTNEQF
TRBJ1-5	-	-	TRBV12-3/TRBV12-4	ASSGINQPQH
TRBJ2-5	many	-	TRBV10-3	AIAGSLQETQY
TRBJ1-6	many	-	TRBV5-1	ASSAAEGNSPLN
TRBJ2-7	many	-	TRBV4-1	ASSQIDSFSYEQY
TRBJ2-7	many	-	TRBV5-1	ASSSTRLSYEQY
TRBJ1-6	few	-	TRBV5-1	ASSQDDSYNSPLN
TRBJ2-1	many	-	TRBV5-1	ASSFQHNEQF
TRBJ2-5	many	-	TRBV20-1	SAPVLGETQY
TRBJ1-1	many	TRBD1	TRBV9	ASSVASGGNTEAF
TRBJ2-7	few	-	TRBV27	ASRAQGVFEQY
TRBJ1-3	many	-	TRBV7-9	ASSSRGNGGSGNTIY
TRBJ2-3	many	-	TRBV20-1	SASGTDTQY
TRBJ2-3	many	TRBD2	TRBV20-1	SAQLRRGEDTQY
TRBJ2-5	many	-	TRBV20-1	SAPEQWGETQY
TRBJ2-7	-	TRBD1	TRBV20-1	SARDRDRVHEQY
TRBJ1-5	many	-	TRBV5-1	ASSLDGYNQPQH
TRBJ1-2	many	-	TRBV2	ASSPDAGRYGYT
TRBJ1-1	many	-	TRBV29-1	SVTSWADTEAF
TRBJ1-1	many	-	TRBV3-1	ASSQVGMLNTEAF
TRBJ1-6	many	-	TRBV5-1	ASSLSASGNSPLH
TRBJ2-3	many	TRBD2	TRBV3-1	ASSQTSGATDTQY
TRBJ1-5	many	-	TRBV15	ATSREPTVQPQH
TRBJ2-5	many	-	TRBV7-6	ASSLAPERGETQY
TRBJ1-1	many	-	TRBV5-8	ASMDYGQNTEAF
TRBJ2-7	many	-	TRBV5-1	ASSSLGAHEQY
TRBJ1-6	-	-	TRBV10-3	AISEMSNSPLH
TRBJ1-2	many	TRBD1	TRBV5-4	ASSWGTGKGYT
TRBJ2-7	many	-	TRBV7-6	ASSLDQGPYEQY
TRBJ2-1	many	TRBD2	TRBV20-1	SARAGGLSYNEQF
TRBJ2-1	many	-	TRBV28	ASIGTPNEQF
TRBJ1-1	many	-	TRBV20-1	SASSSVNTEAF